This T cell receptor beta chain originates from a study of CD8 T cells in ankylosing spondylitis. A quantitative 5'-RACE method, one with molecular barcodes, was used to make TCR beta libraries. MiXCR, applied by TCRdb to the 5' RACE reads, yields one record per CDR3 protein. The sample holds some 46,000 distinct CDR3 sequences, 9.5% to 12% seen once. This clonotype was detected many times. Antigen specificity is unknown. The length of the CDR3 is 14 residues. Germline lookup yields CDR1 DFQATT and CDR2 SNEGSKA (reference sequence). Trimming cost V 3 bases and J 0 bases, with 11 bases left between them. Study-level findings and limits: About 8 highly homologous variants formed a TCR beta motif that appeared characteristic of ankylosing spondylitis blood. Peripheral blood samples showed relatively rare disease-linked clones, and these clones were CD8+. As reported, disease-linked clones showed significant enrichment in matched ankylosing spondylitis synovial fluid.

The V call is TRBV20-1, the J call TRBJ1-1; D gene uncertain. The receptor's source is a male donor with ankylosing spondylitis or in good health (not recorded which). Sequencing was carried out using blood, either unsorted or a sorted T cell fraction (not recorded which). CDR3 nucleotides: TGCAGTGCTAGGAGGCGCCACATGAACACTGAAGCTTTCTTT. This sequence encodes CSARRRHMNTEAFF.